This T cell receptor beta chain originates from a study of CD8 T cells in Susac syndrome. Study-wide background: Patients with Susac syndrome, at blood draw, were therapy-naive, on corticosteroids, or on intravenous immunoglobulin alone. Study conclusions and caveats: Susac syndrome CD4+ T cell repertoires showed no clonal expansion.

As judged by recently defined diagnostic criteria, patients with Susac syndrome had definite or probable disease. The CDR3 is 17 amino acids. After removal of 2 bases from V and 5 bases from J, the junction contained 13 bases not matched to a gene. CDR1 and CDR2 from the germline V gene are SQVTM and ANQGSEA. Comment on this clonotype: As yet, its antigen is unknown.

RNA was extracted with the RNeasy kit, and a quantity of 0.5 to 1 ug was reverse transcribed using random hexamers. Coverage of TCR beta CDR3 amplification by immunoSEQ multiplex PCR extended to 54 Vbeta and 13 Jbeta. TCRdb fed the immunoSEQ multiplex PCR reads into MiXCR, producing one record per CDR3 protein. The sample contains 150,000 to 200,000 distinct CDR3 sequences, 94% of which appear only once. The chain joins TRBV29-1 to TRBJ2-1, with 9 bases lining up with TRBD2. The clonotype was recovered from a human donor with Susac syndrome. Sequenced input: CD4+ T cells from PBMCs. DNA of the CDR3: TGCAGCGTTGAACCCGCGGGGGGGCCATCGAGTCACAATGAGCAGTTCTTC. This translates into CSVEPAGGPSSHNEQFF.